A selection of T cell receptor beta chains follows, all from one sample in a study of CD8 T cells in Susac syndrome. TCRdb reanalysed the immunoSEQ multiplex PCR reads using MiXCR and keeps one entry per CDR3 protein. The sample yields 210,000 or so distinct CDR3 sequences, 92% seen once. Source material: CD8+ T cells from PBMCs. The receptors were gathered from a human donor with multiple sclerosis. Each CDR3 is given with its conserved first and last residue. A D gene is named only where the DNA matches it firmly. Size values are once, few and many counts, or a class for expanded clones, and some rows have none.

V gene	clone size	J gene	D gene	CDR3 DNA	CDR3 protein
TRBV5-6	.	TRBJ1-1	TRBD1	TGTGCCAGCAGCTTGGAACCAGGGGGAGCTTTCTTT	CASSLEPGGAFF
TRBV4-1	.	TRBJ2-7	.	TGCGCCAGCAGCCAAGAGGACTTAGCCTACGAGCAGTACTTC	CASSQEDLAYEQYF
TRBV9	.	TRBJ1-5	.	TGTGCCAGCAGCCCCGGGGGGGCCTTGAATCAGCCCCAGCATTTT	CASSPGGALNQPQHF
TRBV23-1	.	TRBJ2-4	TRBD2	TGCGCCAGCAGTCCCGTCGGTAGTGGGAGGGCGAAGAACATTCAGTACTTC	CASSPVGSGRAKNIQYF
TRBV4-1	.	TRBJ1-2	.	TGCGCCAGCAGGCTTATCGGGGGCTCGGGTGGCTACACCTTC	CASRLIGGSGGYTF
TRBV27	once	TRBJ1-2	.	TGTGCCAGCAGTGCCTTGACAGTACCTGATGGCTACACCTTC	CASSALTVPDGYTF
TRBV5-4	.	TRBJ2-1	TRBD2	TGTGCCAGCAGCCCTTCGACTAGCGGCAATGAGCAGTTCTTC	CASSPSTSGNEQFF
TRBV2	.	TRBJ1-1	TRBD1	TGTGCCAGCAGTGAAATTGGGACAGACACTGAAGCTTTCTTT	CASSEIGTDTEAFF
TRBV30	few	TRBJ2-1	.	TGTGCCTGGAGTGGGCTAGCGTCCTACAATGAGCAGTTCTTC	CAWSGLASYNEQFF
TRBV12-3/TRBV12-4	.	TRBJ2-2	TRBD1	TGTGCCAGCAGTTTTGCCCAGGGGGCCGTCGGGGAGCTGTTTTTT	CASSFAQGAVGELFF
TRBV6-5	.	TRBJ1-3	.	TGTGCCAGCAGTTACCGGCATCCTGGCTCTGGAAACACCATATATTTT	CASSYRHPGSGNTIYF
TRBV6-2/TRBV6-3	.	TRBJ2-7	TRBD2	TGTGCCAGCATTTCCCATTCGGGAGGGCCGGACGAGCAGTACTTC	CASISHSGGPDEQYF
TRBV20-1	.	TRBJ2-7	.	TGCAGTGCTACCCAGCCAGGGGCCGACCACGAGCAGTACTTC	CSATQPGADHEQYF
TRBV12-3/TRBV12-4	.	TRBJ2-3	.	TGTGCCAGCAAACCCCCGACTCGAACAGATACGCAGTATTTT	CASKPPTRTDTQYF
TRBV7-9	once	TRBJ2-1	.	TGTGCCAGCTCCCCAAAGCGAGGGGACTACAATGAGCAGTTCTTC	CASSPKRGDYNEQFF
TRBV23-1	.	TRBJ1-1	.	TGCGCCAGCAGTCAATTCGGGAGGGACACTGAAGCTTTCTTT	CASSQFGRDTEAFF
TRBV12-3/TRBV12-4	.	TRBJ1-5	.	TGTGCCAGCAGTCGGGGGGACATCCCCCAAGATCAGCCCCAGCATTTT	CASSRGDIPQDQPQHF
TRBV20-1	.	TRBJ2-5	.	TGCAGTGCTAGAGACTGGGGCGAGACCCAGTACTTC	CSARDWGETQYF
TRBV12-3/TRBV12-4	.	TRBJ2-5	TRBD1	TGTGCCAGCTTGGACAGGGGGCAGGCGGAGACCCAGTACTTC	CASLDRGQAETQYF
TRBV12-3/TRBV12-4	.	TRBJ2-1	.	TGTGCCACCAGATCCTGGACAGCAGACAATGAGCAGTTCTTC	CATRSWTADNEQFF
TRBV27	.	TRBJ2-3	TRBD2	TGTGCCAGCAGCACCCCCAGCGGGGGCGCAGATACGCAGTATTTT	CASSTPSGGADTQYF
TRBV7-9	.	TRBJ2-5	.	TGTGCCACCCTCCTTGCGCCCCGGTGGGAGACCCAGTACTTC	CATLLAPRWETQYF
TRBV6-4	.	TRBJ1-2	TRBD1	TGTGCCAGCCCCCCTTATAAGGGGGCGAACTATGGCTACACCTTC	CASPPYKGANYGYTF
TRBV2	.	TRBJ2-3	.	TGTGCCAGCAGACAGGGCCCATCAACGACAGATACGCAGTATTTT	CASRQGPSTTDTQYF
TRBV4-2	.	TRBJ1-1	.	TGTGCCAGCAGCCGCTCCATGAACACTGAAGCTTTCTTT	CASSRSMNTEAFF
TRBV20-1	.	TRBJ1-2	.	TGCAGTGCTACAGAGACAGGCGGAATAGCGGATGGCTACACCTTC	CSATETGGIADGYTF
TRBV2	.	TRBJ1-1	.	TGTGCCAGCAGTGATTATGGCAGGGGGAACACTGAAGCTTTCTTT	CASSDYGRGNTEAFF
TRBV15	.	TRBJ1-1	.	TGTGCCACCAGCAGTCAGTACCTACCGAACACTGAAGCTTTCTTT	CATSSQYLPNTEAFF
TRBV21-1	.	TRBJ2-4	.	TGTGCCAGCAGCTCGAGGCCGGACGGGGACATTCAGTACTTC	CASSSRPDGDIQYF
TRBV4-2	few	TRBJ2-5	.	TGTGCCAGCAGCCAAGAACCGGGAGAGACCCAGTACTTC	CASSQEPGETQYF
TRBV9	.	TRBJ1-1	.	TGTGCCAGCAGCGTAGCTACTAGTGTAACCCTTGAAGCTTTCTTT	CASSVATSVTLEAFF
TRBV29-1	.	TRBJ2-5	.	TGCAGCGTTGACACCCCGGGTCAGCGGGAGACCCAGTACTTC	CSVDTPGQRETQYF
TRBV7-9	.	TRBJ2-2	.	TGTGCCAGCAGCTTAGCGGAGGGTTTCACCGGGGAGCTGTTTTTT	CASSLAEGFTGELFF
TRBV30	.	TRBJ1-6	TRBD1	TGTGCCTGGACCGGGACAGGGTACTCACCCCTCCACTTT	CAWTGTGYSPLHF
TRBV2	.	TRBJ2-3	.	TGTGCCAGCAGTGAATCCTGGGCAGATACGCAGTATTTT	CASSESWADTQYF